This entry concerns a single T cell receptor (beta chain). Its antigen is currently unknown. This sample was taken from a study of CD8 T cells in ankylosing spondylitis. Study-wide points: Reports of some motif variants in reactive arthritis synovial fluid and blood predate this one. Blood of patients with ankylosing spondylitis appeared to be characterized by a TCR beta motif of several highly homologous variants.

V lost 0 bases, J lost 2 bases, and 10 bases lay in between. The CDR3 is made up of 15 amino acids. MiXCR was run by TCRdb on the 5' RACE reads, yielding one entry per CDR3 protein. The table includes 200,000 to 300,000 distinct CDR3 sequences, under 30% detected once. The sequencing sample was made of blood, either unsorted or a sorted T cell fraction (not recorded which). The chain links TRBV12-3 or TRBV12-4 to TRBJ1-2; D ambiguous. This receptor was taken from a male donor with ankylosing spondylitis or in good health (not recorded which). Written as DNA, the CDR3 is TGTGCCAGCAGTTTAGCGGCCGGATTCAACTATGGCTACACCTTC. This encodes CASSLAAGFNYGYTF.